This TCR beta chain was observed in a study of cytomegalovirus exposure and HLA in healthy donors. This clone has more than one count but fewer than ten. Its antigen is not identified. General study results and limits: HLA alleles showed associations with around 15,000 TCR beta sequences in a later analysis, at a 0.05 false discovery rate.

PCR employed 60 Vbeta and 13 Jbeta primers. Assay: immunoSEQ multiplex PCR; the TCRdb copy retains only in-frame clones and omits some. The sample records about 98,000 clones, around four fifths being singletons. The CDR3 is 15 amino acids. The V gene lost 0 bases and the J gene lost 4 bases, with 10 bases spanning the gap. Germline V gene data show CDR1 as SGHTA and CDR2 as FQGTGA. The chain is built from TRBV7-3 and TRBJ2-1; a weak D match, TRBD1 (5 bases). The sequenced sample was PBMCs. The source of this sequence is a man aged 35-49 years in good health and CMV-seronegative. The CDR3 spells CASSLTGRVYNEQFF. DNA for the CDR3: TGTGCCAGCAGCTTAACGGGCAGGGTTTACAATGAGCAGTTCTTC. The full variable domain, its missing parts supplied by reference TRBV7-3 and TRBJ2-1, is GAGVSQTPSNKVTEKGKYVELRCDPISGHTALYWYRQSLGQGPEFLIYFQGTGAADDSGLPNDRFFAVRPEGSVSTLKIQRTERGDSAVYLCASSLTGRVYNEQFFGPGTRLTVL.